This T cell receptor (beta chain) was profiled in a study of regulatory T cells in long-lasting Graves disease (dated by TCRdb to the early 2020s). Regarding the research as a whole: Persistent Graves' disease meant more than 5 years of antithyroid drug treatment with TSH receptor autoantibodies that stayed positive. The study was conducted in China and was registered as a clinical trial. Patients with persistent Graves' disease were compared with patients with newly diagnosed Graves' disease using TCR sequencing and RNA sequencing of peripheral blood. Antithyroid drugs had been taken for about 10.3 years on average by persistent Graves' disease patients in the clinical cohort. TCR sequencing covered some 13 persistent and some 20 newly diagnosed Graves' disease patients, some 35 samples in total.

This clonotype was seen many times. Its antigen is unknown. Base qualities are not recorded, but no much larger clone differs from it by a single base. Libraries were prepared through multiplex PCR. Sequencing was carried out with an Illumina HiSeq 4000. CDR3 regions were amplified by Arm-PCR with iRepertoire HTBI primers to construct TCR beta libraries. Gel purification was performed on PCR products prior to sequencing. The original methods were these. Gene usage analysis of CDR3 amino acid clonotypes relied on the roughly 67 TRBV and about 15 TRBJ segments identified across samples. COPE and FqMerger were used to merge filtered high-quality paired reads into contigs. Contigs were aligned with BLAST to IMGT TRBV, TRBD and TRBJ reference genes, and CDR3 was defined per IMGT. Highly expanded clones were defined as clonotypes with a frequency above 0.1%. Shannon entropy was used to measure repertoire diversity, and the Gini coefficient was used to measure V-J evenness. Clonotypes shared by more than one individual were considered public. TCRdb reworked the public reads: Q25 trimming with fastp, MiXCR clone assembly, productive beta chains retained. Each entry merges the rows of one CDR3 protein and shows their most common DNA and genes. The V and J calls, along with clone size, are taken from TCRdb and not from the paper's own processing. The sample table lists around 450,000 distinct CDR3 sequences, roughly 21% of them with a count of one. Together, the top ten hold less than 9% of the sample.

Study-wide conclusions, independent of this receptor: Because the primary lesion, thyroid tissue, could not be accessed, the study looked at peripheral blood alone. A larger number of public clonotypes was shared among persistent patients (around 2,700) than among newly diagnosed patients (roughly 970). Only the TCR beta chain was sequenced and analyzed. Compared with newly diagnosed patients, persistent Graves' disease patients had lower TCR Shannon entropy and fewer highly expanded clones, which suggests clonal expansion. As a limitation, the authors acknowledged that the small sample size may reduce accuracy. Persistent disease showed preferential use of TRBV28, TRBJ1-2 and TRBJ2-5, whereas newly diagnosed disease favored TRBV20-1 and TRBJ2-1.

The sample's time point, from its label and the paper: persistent/refractory GD, antithyroid drugs over 5 years with positive TRAb. For both TCR sequencing and RNA sequencing, RNA was extracted from PBMCs in TRIzol. The diagnosis of Graves' disease followed American Thyroid Association guidelines. The patients came from an endocrinology department in Xi'an, China. Each patient gave approximately 10 milliliters of peripheral blood, collected in an EDTA anticoagulant tube. Ficoll Paque Plus density gradient separation was used to isolate PBMCs, and no further T cell sorting was done. An Agilent 2100 Bioanalyzer and agarose gel were used to check RNA quality, while a NanoDrop 2000 measured RNA concentration. Trimming at the junction amounts to 7 bases on V and 7 bases on J, and the germline ends lie 17 bases apart. The cysteine opens and the phenylalanine closes a CDR3 of 14 amino acids. Here the CDR3 DNA is all that survives: 42 bases in frame from base 1.

The chain is assembled from TRBV12-3 or TRBV12-4 and TRBJ1-5; the D region possibly corresponds to TRBD1 (5 bases align). This TCR was sampled from a female donor with Graves disease. The source was peripheral blood mononuclear cells (PBMCs), collected when the disease was refractory, from a patient treated with antithyroid drugs. The nucleotide sequence reads as follows: TGTGCCAGCAAAAAGGACCAGGGAGGACAGCCCCAGCATTTT. Its translation is CASKKDQGGQPQHF.